These 24 T cell receptor beta chains were sequenced from one sample in a study of neurological immune-mediated disorders. TCRdb passed the 5' RACE reads through MiXCR, listing each CDR3 protein once. The data show 55,000 to 75,000 distinct CDR3 sequences, roughly 2.5% seen once. Sequenced: PBMCs. The source is a man over 45 with multiple sclerosis.

This clonotype occurred many times. The gene calls are TRBV7-8 and TRBJ1-3; the match to TRBD1 covers 7 bases. There are 14 residues in the CDR3. Germline CDR1 reads SGHVS; CDR2 reads FQNEAQ. Trimming took 0 bases from V and 4 from J; bases not matched to a gene: 0. CDR3 in DNA: TGTGCCAGCAGCTTAGCGGGACAGGGAAACACCATATATTTT. It yields the protein CASSLAGQGNTIYF. Based on the CDR3 plus reference TRBV7-8 and TRBJ1-3, the full variable domain is GAGVSQSPRYKVAKRGQDVALRCDPISGHVSLFWYQQALGQGPEFLTYFQNEAQLDKSGLPSDRFFAERPEGSVSTLKIQRTQQEDSAVYLCASSLAGQGNTIYFGEGSWLTVV.

This clonotype has ten or more counts. V is TRBV18 and J is TRBJ1-2, with unresolved D. Germline V CDR1 and CDR2: KGHSH, LQKENI. This CDR3 contains 13 residues. Between the trimmed V and J ends, which lost 2 bases and 2 bases, there was a span of 6 bases. In nucleotides, the CDR3 is TGTGCCAGCTCACCATCACAGAACTATGGCTACACCTTC. It yields the protein CASSPSQNYGYTF.

This clonotype was seen many times. The V call is TRBV7-9, the J call TRBJ2-3; no definite D call. Germline V gives CDR1 SEHNR, CDR2 FQNEAQ (reference sequence). This CDR3 is built from 14 residues. The V and J ends lost 5 bases and 4 bases respectively, with 13 bases between them. The CDR3 nucleotides read TGTGCCAGCAGCCCTTCCTCTCTGGCAGATACGCAGTATTTT. It codes for CASSPSSLADTQYF.

This clonotype was detected ten times or more. The chain recombines TRBV7-2 with TRBJ1-6; D is uncertain. The CDR3 consists of 18 residues. The germline V gene has CDR1 SGHTA and CDR2 FQGNSA. Between the trimmed V and J ends, which lost 0 bases and 6 bases, there was a span of 18 bases. CDR3 in DNA: TGTGCCAGCAGCTTAGCTGGACCCGGTCGCAACCTTAATTCACCCCTCCACTTT. Translated, it gives CASSLAGPGRNLNSPLHF.

In this sample, this clonotype turned up many times. The chain recombines TRBV6-5 with TRBJ2-2; D is undetermined. V was pared by 3 bases and J by 3 bases, with 14 bases between. The CDR3 sequence is 16 residues long. The germline CDR1 and CDR2 sequences are MNHEY and SVGAGI. In nucleotides, the CDR3 is TGTGCCAGCAGTTATAATTGGGTGATTGACACCGGGGAGCTGTTTTTT. The encoded protein is CASSYNWVIDTGELFF.

In this sample, this clonotype turned up many times. The CDR3 here is CAISGTGREQPQHF. Here the CDR3 DNA reads TGTGCCATCAGTGGGACAGGGAGAGAACAGCCCCAGCATTTT. The chain recombines TRBV10-3 with TRBJ1-5; 8 bases are a match to TRBD1. Germline lookup yields CDR1 ENHRY and CDR2 SYGVKD. Germline trimming cut 4 bases from V and 7 bases from J; bases unmatched to any gene: 6. CDR3 length: 14 amino acids.

Comments on this clonotype: A much more abundant neighbour one base away suggests this may be a read error. The gene calls are TRBV4-3 and TRBJ1-5; 10 bases are shared with TRBD1. This CDR3 has 18 residues. Germline V gene sequence: CDR1 LGHNA, CDR2 YSLEER. The CDR3 sequence is CASSQDLPGTGVNQPQNF. DNA for the CDR3: TGCGCCAGCAGCCAAGATTTACCCGGGACAGGGGTCAATCAGCCCCAGAATTTT.

This clonotype is medium-sized (0.01 to 0.1%). The V call is TRBV5-1, the J call TRBJ2-7, with a possible D match to TRBD2 (6 bases). Trimming left V 4 bases short and J 3 bases short, with 20 bases between. Germline assignment: CDR1 SGHRS and CDR2 YFSETQ. The CDR3 covers 16 residues. For the CDR3, the DNA is TGCGCCAGCAGCCCGGACCCCGGGACTGGCGGCTACGAGCAGTACTTC. Amino acid sequence: CASSPDPGTGGYEQYF.

This clonotype has ten or more counts. The chain's CDR3 is CASSQAGQTTYEQYF. In nucleotides, the CDR3 is TGTGCCAGCAGCCAAGCGGGTCAGACCACCTACGAGCAGTACTTC. The V call is TRBV4-2, the J call TRBJ2-7, with no clear D. Trimming took 1 base from V and 2 from J, leaving 12 bases between them. The CDR3 has 15 amino acids. Germline loops: CDR1 LGHNA, CDR2 YNFKEQ.

This clonotype was found many times. Written as DNA, the CDR3 is TGTGCCAGCAGCTTTCAGGGGGCCGATGTGGAGCAGTTCTTC. It yields the protein CASSFQGADVEQFF. The V gene is TRBV7-9, the J gene TRBJ2-1, with 8 bases lining up with TRBD1. The CDR3 spans 14 residues. J gave up 10 bases and V 3 bases, and 8 bases lay outside the gene matches. Germline lookup yields CDR1 SEHNR and CDR2 FQNEAQ (reference sequence).

This clonotype was found a few times. The chain couples TRBV10-3 to TRBJ2-1, with a tentative D call TRBD1 (5 bases). The V and J ends lost 6 bases and 5 bases respectively, with 11 bases between them. CDR3 length equals 13 residues. Per the germline V gene, CDR1 is ENHRY and CDR2 is SYGVKD. The CDR3 loop reads CAIRTEKDNEQFF. CDR3 DNA sequence: TGTGCCATCAGGACAGAAAAAGACAATGAGCAGTTCTTC.

Many counts were recorded for this clonotype. This chain joins TRBV5-1 and TRBJ1-2; D not resolved. Germline V gives CDR1 SGHRS, CDR2 YFSETQ. The CDR3 runs to 14 residues. The V end lost 4 bases, the J end lost 5 bases, and 15 bases lay between the germline ends. The CDR3 loop reads CASSPGPLSYGYTF. CDR3 sequence (DNA): TGCGCCAGCAGCCCTGGACCGCTGAGTTATGGCTACACCTTC.

The sample holds many counts of this clonotype. The chain uses TRBV15 and TRBJ1-6; TRBD1 matches 7 bases. The CDR3 has 15 amino acids. Germline V gene lookup returns CDR1 LNHNV and CDR2 YYDKDF (reference sequence). V lost 6 bases to trimming and J lost 11 bases; unmatched junction nucleotides: 13. The CDR3 region is CATRSGTADLAPLHF. In nucleotides, the CDR3 is TGTGCCACCAGGTCCGGGACAGCGGATCTTGCACCCCTCCACTTT.

This clonotype showed up just a few times. The missing conserved phenylalanine or tryptophan at the end of this CDR3 makes a read error likely. This chain uses TRBV30 with TRBJ2-5; D is unresolved. The CDR3 runs 11 residues. The germline V gene encodes CDR1 GTSNPN and CDR2 SVGIG (reference sequence). Trimming stripped 2 bases from V and 4 bases from J, with 5 bases between. The CDR3 is CAWSLGETQYI. The CDR3 DNA is TGTGCCTGGAGTTTAGGAGAGACCCAGTACATC.

This clonotype came up many times. CDR3 in amino acids: CSVFPRTGKAYNEQFF. As DNA, the CDR3 is TGCAGCGTTTTTCCCAGGACAGGGAAGGCCTACAATGAGCAGTTCTTC. V and J are TRBV29-1 and TRBJ2-1; the match to TRBD1 covers 8 bases. The CDR3 extends over 16 amino acids. Germline V gene lookup returns CDR1 SQVTM and CDR2 ANQGSEA. Trimming took 5 bases from V and 2 from J; bases not matched to a gene: 11.

This chain uses TRBV4-2 with TRBJ1-3; no reliable D call. This CDR3 has 15 residues. The germline V and J ends were trimmed by 0 bases and 2 bases, with 8 bases remaining between them. Germline CDR1 reads LGHNA; CDR2 reads YNFKEQ. CDR3 amino acids: CASSQDSTAGNTIYF. The CDR3 bases are TGTGCCAGCAGCCAAGATTCTACAGCTGGAAACACCATATATTTT.

This clonotype was seen ten or more times. V is TRBV18 and J is TRBJ2-1; 7 positions agree with TRBD1. After removal of 1 base from V and 3 bases from J, the junction contained 12 bases not matched to a gene. Germline V gives CDR1 KGHSH, CDR2 LQKENI. This CDR3 contains 18 residues. CDR3 residues: CASSPQRTPGGRYNEQFF. CDR3 DNA: TGTGCCAGCTCACCACAGAGAACACCAGGGGGACGCTACAATGAGCAGTTCTTC.

This clonotype was recorded many times. This chain uses TRBV7-6 with TRBJ2-7; 8 bases map to TRBD1. From germline, CDR1 is SGHVS and CDR2 FNYEAQ. Trimming removed 4 bases from V and 5 bases from J; junction bases left unmatched: 7. This CDR3 is 14 amino acids long. For the CDR3, the DNA is TGTGCCAGCAGCTCTACAGGGGGGTCCGACGAGCAGTACTTC. Amino acid sequence: CASSSTGGSDEQYF.

This clonotype has ten or more counts. The chain links TRBV5-4 to TRBJ1-2; D is possibly TRBD1 (6 bases). Germline CDR1 reads SGHNT; CDR2 reads YYREEE (reference sequence). This CDR3 region has 13 residues. Trimming shortened V by 4 bases and J by 1 base, and 8 bases separated the two germline ends. This CDR3 is CASSTDSNYGYTF. In nucleotides, the CDR3 is TGTGCCAGCAGCACGGACAGTAACTATGGCTACACCTTC.

This clonotype occurred many times. The chain couples TRBV12-5 to TRBJ1-1; no reliable D call. V dropped 1 base and J dropped 3 bases, with 9 bases sitting between them. Germline CDR1 reads LGHNT; CDR2 reads FRNRAP. There are 14 residues in the CDR3. CDR3 region: CASGLGLGDTEAFF. CDR3 nucleotide sequence: TGTGCTAGTGGTTTGGGTCTCGGGGACACTGAAGCTTTCTTT.

This clonotype came up many times. The chain is built from TRBV11-2 and TRBJ2-7; tentative D call: TRBD1 (5 bases). Germline V gene data show CDR1 as SGHAT and CDR2 as FQNNGV. Trimming left V 3 bases short and J 2 bases short, with 11 bases between. This CDR3 has 14 residues. The CDR3 reads CASSFRTSTYEQYF. In DNA form, the CDR3 reads TGTGCCAGCAGCTTCCGGACATCGACCTACGAGCAGTACTTC.

This clonotype was detected ten times or more. The gene calls are TRBV20-1 and TRBJ2-7; 7 nucleotides align to TRBD1. CDR1 is DFQATT and CDR2 is SNEGSKA in the germline V gene (reference sequence). Losses at the gene ends were 2 bases for V and 1 base for J; bases not matched to a gene: 5. This CDR3 is built from 14 residues. The CDR3 DNA reads TGCAGTGCTAGAAAACCGACAGGGTCCTACGAGCAGTACTTC. It specifies CSARKPTGSYEQYF.

Ten or more counts support this clonotype. The genes are TRBV10-2 and TRBJ1-5, with a weak D call TRBD1 (6 bases). In germline, CDR1 is WSHSY, CDR2 SAAADI. V was cut by 5 bases and J by 3 bases, with 14 bases left in between. The CDR3 spans 15 residues. CDR3: CASSPMTGDNQPQHF. The CDR3 region has the DNA TGCGCCAGCAGTCCGATGACAGGAGACAATCAGCCCCAGCATTTT.

In this sample, this clonotype turned up many times. The gene calls are TRBV12-3 or TRBV12-4 and TRBJ2-5; the D gene could be TRBD1 or TRBD2 (5 bases each). V lost 3 bases and J lost 3, with 8 bases in between. The CDR3 sequence is 13 residues long. The CDR3 nucleotides are TGTGCCAGCAGTTTCGGGACGGAAGAGACCCAGTACTTC. The encoded protein is CASSFGTEETQYF.